This TCR beta chain was recovered during a study of blood T cell repertoires in COVID-19. Across the study: COVID-19 samples collected from the United States, Italy and Spain covered acute and convalescent phases.

The CDR3 consists of 14 residues. The germline gives CDR1 SNHLY, CDR2 FYNNEI. The V end was cut by 6 bases, the J end by 0 bases, with 9 bases between. Study processing details: Amplification of reference gene primers provided the estimated nucleated cell counts. Data came from immunoSEQ multiplex PCR; TCRdb stores just in-frame clones and leaves some out. V and J calls plus clone size are reproduced from that table; the DNA served to infer D and trimming. The sample records fewer than 350,000 clones, 85% being singletons. The chain carries TRBV2 and TRBJ2-1, with D hard to call. The sequencing sample was made of PBMCs or T cells enriched from blood (not recorded which). The TCR comes from a woman in her twenties or thirties who had been exposed to COVID-19. The CDR3 sequence: CASREPVSYNEQFF. The CDR3 DNA follows: TGTGCCAGCAGGGAGCCGGTCTCCTACAATGAGCAGTTCTTC.